A selection of T cell receptor beta chains follows, all from one sample in a study of blood T cell repertoires in COVID-19. The protocol was immunoSEQ multiplex PCR, while the TCRdb copy is restricted to in-frame clones and leaves out a portion. The sample has about 130,000 clones; 80% to 90% are singletons. The sequencing sample was made of peripheral blood. Receptors were obtained from a man aged 55 to 69 with active or convalescent COVID-19. CDR3s include the opening cysteine and the closing phenylalanine or tryptophan. A D gene is named only where the DNA matches it firmly. Rows give clone size only sometimes, using once, few, many, or a class for an expanded clone.

TRBV19	TRBJ1-1	NA	15	TRBD1	CASSIGTGARTEAFF	TGTGCCAGTAGTATAGGCACAGGGGCGAGGACTGAAGCTTTCTTT
TRBV28	TRBJ2-3	few	15	NA	CASSISAASTDTQYF	TGTGCCAGCAGTATTAGCGCTGCTAGCACAGATACGCAGTATTTT
TRBV2	TRBJ1-4	NA	14	TRBD1	CASSSDRDDEKLFF	TGTGCCAGCAGTTCCGACAGGGACGATGAAAAACTGTTTTTT
TRBV5-1	TRBJ2-1	NA	15	NA	CASSSGDSSYNEQFF	TGCGCCAGCAGCTCGGGGGATAGCTCCTACAATGAGCAGTTCTTC
TRBV7-3	TRBJ2-3	NA	13	TRBD1	CASSLQGADTQYF	TGTGCCAGCAGCCTCCAGGGGGCGGATACGCAGTATTTT
TRBV10-1	TRBJ1-1	few	19	TRBD1	CASSESPGGHKPANTEAFF	TGCGCCAGCAGTGAGTCTCCAGGGGGCCATAAGCCAGCGAACACTGAAGCTTTCTTT
TRBV19	TRBJ1-3	NA	13	NA	CASISFRGNTIYF	TGTGCCAGTATTAGTTTTCGCGGAAACACCATATATTTT
TRBV5-1	TRBJ2-5	NA	15	TRBD1	CACKDRDRVAETQYF	TGCGCCTGTAAGGACCGGGACAGGGTGGCAGAGACCCAGTACTTC
TRBV7-2	TRBJ2-2	once	16	NA	CASRSRAGRNTGELFF	TGTGCCAGCAGATCCCGGGCGGGCCGGAACACCGGGGAGCTGTTTTTT
TRBV5-1	TRBJ1-1	NA	15	NA	CASSLVAGKSSEAFF	TGCGCCAGCAGCTTGGTGGCAGGGAAGTCCTCTGAAGCTTTCTTT
TRBV9	TRBJ2-7	NA	14	NA	CASSTHTGGYEQYF	TGTGCCAGCAGCACACACACGGGTGGGTACGAGCAGTACTTC
TRBV9	TRBJ2-5	NA	13	NA	CASSRDPQETQYF	TGTGCCAGCAGTCGGGATCCACAAGAGACCCAGTACTTC
TRBV4-1	TRBJ2-1	NA	16	NA	CASSQDHPGAYNEQFF	TGCGCCAGCAGCCAAGATCATCCGGGAGCCTACAATGAGCAGTTCTTC
TRBV3-1/TRBV3-2	TRBJ1-1	NA	15	TRBD1	CASSRIPGQDTEAFF	TGTGCCAGCAGCCGAATTCCGGGACAGGACACTGAAGCTTTCTTT
TRBV24-1	TRBJ2-3	NA	14	TRBD2	CATSGAGGIDTQYF	TGTGCCACCAGTGGCGCGGGGGGCATTGATACGCAGTATTTT
TRBV24-1	TRBJ2-1	NA	15	NA	CATSENRDYNNEQFF	TGTGCCACCAGTGAAAACCGGGATTACAACAATGAGCAGTTCTTC
TRBV7-2	TRBJ1-2	NA	14	NA	CASSYTLANYGYTF	TGTGCCAGCAGCTACACGCTAGCTAACTATGGCTACACCTTC
TRBV5-1	TRBJ1-1	NA	14	TRBD1	CASSSQGGNTEAFF	TGCGCCAGCAGCTCCCAGGGGGGGAACACTGAAGCTTTCTTT
TRBV5-6	TRBJ1-1	once	15	TRBD1	CASSGGGQGNTEAFF	TGTGCCAGCAGCGGGGGTGGACAGGGGAACACTGAAGCTTTCTTT
TRBV3-1/TRBV3-2	TRBJ2-2	NA	12	NA	CASSQPSGELFF	TGTGCCAGCAGCCAACCTTCCGGGGAGCTGTTTTTT
TRBV6-2/TRBV6-3	TRBJ2-3	NA	14	TRBD1	CASTPGQGTDTQYF	TGTGCCAGCACCCCGGGACAGGGGACAGATACGCAGTATTTT
TRBV27	TRBJ1-1	NA	16	NA	CASSLRGGFSNTEAFF	TGTGCCAGCAGTTTAAGGGGGGGCTTTTCCAACACTGAAGCTTTCTTT
TRBV10-2	TRBJ2-7	NA	14	TRBD2	CASRPTSGGYEQYF	TGCGCCAGCAGACCGACTAGCGGAGGATACGAGCAGTACTTC
TRBV19	TRBJ2-2	NA	13	NA	CASNPWGGGELFF	TGTGCCAGTAACCCCTGGGGAGGCGGGGAGCTGTTTTTT
TRBV27	TRBJ2-1	NA	16	TRBD1	CASSLGQGHSYNEQFF	TGTGCCAGCAGTTTAGGACAGGGCCACTCCTACAATGAGCAGTTCTTC
TRBV5-5	TRBJ1-2	NA	15	TRBD1	CASSLRTGAIYGYTF	TGTGCCAGCAGCCTCAGGACAGGGGCCATCTATGGCTACACCTTC